The entry that follows covers one T cell receptor (beta chain) sequence. The sample belongs to a study of blood T cell repertoires in COVID-19. Study information: Spain, Italy and the United States supplied samples that represented acute and convalescent COVID-19.

Generated by immunoSEQ multiplex PCR, the TCRdb table keeps only in-frame clones and is missing some. The sample records roughly 53,000 clones, around four fifths being singletons. Germline V gene sequence: CDR1 MGHRA, CDR2 YSYEKL. J gave up 8 bases and V 2 bases, and 8 bases lay outside the gene matches. The length of the CDR3 is 14 residues. V gene TRBV4-1 combines with J gene TRBJ1-2; 7 bases agree with TRBD1. The TCR was taken from a human donor in a cohort sampled during active COVID-19. Material for sequencing was peripheral blood. CDR3 loop: CASSQFEGARGYTF. CDR3 bases: TGCGCCAGCAGCCAATTTGAGGGGGCTAGGGGCTACACCTTC.